Shown below are 2 T cell receptor beta chains from a single sample sequenced in a study of glioma-infiltrating T cells. The iRepertoire nested amplicon-rescue multiplex PCR amplified TCR alpha and beta CDR3s from RNA. MiXCR, applied by TCRdb to the multiplex PCR reads, yields one record per CDR3 protein. Here the sample spans more than 300,000 distinct CDR3 sequences, 41% being singletons. Material for sequencing was glioma tissue, nonneoplastic brain tissue, or PBMCs (not recorded which). The origin of the receptors is a human donor with low-grade glioma or glioblastoma, undergoing nonglioma brain surgery, or in good health (not recorded which).

With respect to this clonotype: This could be a read error, since a much larger clone is one nucleotide away. This rearrangement joins TRBV28 to TRBJ2-2; tentatively, D is TRBD2 (6 bases). CDR3 length: 12 residues. Germline CDR1 reads MDHEN; CDR2 reads SYDVKM. The chain's CDR3 is CASSLSSGQLFF. CDR3 nucleotide sequence: TGTGCCAGCAGTCTAAGCAGCGGGCAGCTGTTTTTT.

About this clonotype: This may be a read error, as it is one base from a much larger clone. V is TRBV28 and J is TRBJ2-7; 12 bases align to TRBD2. This CDR3 is 17 amino acids long. Germline CDR1 MDHEN, CDR2 SYDVKM. CDR3 residues: CASSSWELAGGPGERYF. The CDR3 DNA follows: TGTGCCAGCAGTTCTTGGGAGCTAGCGGGAGGGCCGGGCGAGCGGTACTTC.